The T cell receptor (beta chain) described here comes from a study of T-cell memory formation after mild COVID-19. The CDR3 runs 12 residues. The V end lost 6 bases, the J end lost 9 bases, and 12 bases lay between the germline ends. Study-wide points: Contracting CD4+ clones were located mainly in CM and EM, and CD8+ clones in EMRA.

TCRdb passed the 5' RACE reads through MiXCR, listing each CDR3 protein once. This table has 150,000 to 200,000 distinct CDR3 sequences, roughly 12% appearing once. Regarding this clonotype: What it binds is unknown.

What was sequenced was PBMCs or a T cell subset sorted from them (not recorded which). The chain is built from TRBV12-3 or TRBV12-4 and TRBJ2-4; D remains unclear. This clonotype originated in a young man who had mild COVID-19 (a few samples of this study predate the infection). Cell type and time point are not known. The CDR3 region has the DNA TGTGCCAGCAGGACGTCCGACGGCATTCAGTACTTC. This codes for CASRTSDGIQYF.